This T cell receptor beta chain was retrieved from a study of beta chain features in type 1 diabetes. As for this clone: The antigen is unknown.

Heparinised blood was drawn once per donor, averaging about 116 mL. Whole-study findings and limits: The naive, central memory and Treg TCRB repertoires showed an apparent similarity that was greater among patients than among healthy donors. Researchers caution that PCR might favor shorter templates, equally among patients and controls. All four CD4+ subsets from Type 1 diabetes patients carried moderately but significantly shorter TCRB CDR3s.

Germline loops: CDR1 PRHDT, CDR2 FYEKMQ (reference sequence). V lost 4 bases and J lost 5, with 14 bases in between. This CDR3 spans 14 amino acids. Investigators reverse transcribed all isolated RNA, so they sequenced expressed TCRB transcripts. Sequenced by immunoSEQ multiplex PCR; TCRdb stores in-frame clones only, minus some. The sample holds some 660,000 clones; over 12% are singletons and the top ten take 0.04%. What was sequenced was naive CD4+ T cells from blood. This receptor was obtained from a man between 18 and 29 years old with type 1 diabetes. The chain has TRBV13 and TRBJ2-5, with a tentative D call TRBD1 (7 bases). The CDR3 sequence is CASSSQGGSETQYF. The CDR3 DNA sequence: TGTGCCAGCAGCTCCCAGGGGGGTTCGGAGACCCAGTACTTC.